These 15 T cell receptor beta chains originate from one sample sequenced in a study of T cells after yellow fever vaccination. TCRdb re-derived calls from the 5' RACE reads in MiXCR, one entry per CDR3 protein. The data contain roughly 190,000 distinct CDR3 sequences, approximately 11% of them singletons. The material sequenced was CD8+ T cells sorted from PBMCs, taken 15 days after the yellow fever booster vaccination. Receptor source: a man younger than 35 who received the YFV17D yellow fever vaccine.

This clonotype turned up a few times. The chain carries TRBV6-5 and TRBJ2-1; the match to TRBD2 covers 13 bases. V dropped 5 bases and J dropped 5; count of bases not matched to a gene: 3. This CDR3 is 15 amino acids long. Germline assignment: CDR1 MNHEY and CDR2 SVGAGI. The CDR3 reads CASSQLAGGNNEQFF. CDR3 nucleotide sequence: TGTGCCAGCAGTCAACTAGCGGGGGGGAACAATGAGCAGTTCTTC.

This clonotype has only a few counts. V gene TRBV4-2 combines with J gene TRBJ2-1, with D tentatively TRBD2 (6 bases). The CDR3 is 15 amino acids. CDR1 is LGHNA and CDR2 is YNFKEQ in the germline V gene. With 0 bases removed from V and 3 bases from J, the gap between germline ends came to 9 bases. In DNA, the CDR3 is TGTGCCAGCAGCCAAGAGGAAGCGGGCTACAATGAGCAGTTCTTC. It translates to CASSQEEAGYNEQFF.

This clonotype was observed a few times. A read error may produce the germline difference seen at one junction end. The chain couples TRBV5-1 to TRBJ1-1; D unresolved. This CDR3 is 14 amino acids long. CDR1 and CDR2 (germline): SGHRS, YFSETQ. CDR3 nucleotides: TGCGCCAGCAGTTTGGACCACCCCTCCACTGAAGCTTTCTTT. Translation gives CASSLDHPSTEAFF.

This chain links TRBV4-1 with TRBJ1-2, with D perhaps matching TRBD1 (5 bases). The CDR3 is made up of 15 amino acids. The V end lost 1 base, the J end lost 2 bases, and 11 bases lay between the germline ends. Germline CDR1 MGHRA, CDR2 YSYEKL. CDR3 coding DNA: TGCGCCAGCAGCCAAGTTGAAGGGGACAACTATGGCTACACCTTC. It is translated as CASSQVEGDNYGYTF.

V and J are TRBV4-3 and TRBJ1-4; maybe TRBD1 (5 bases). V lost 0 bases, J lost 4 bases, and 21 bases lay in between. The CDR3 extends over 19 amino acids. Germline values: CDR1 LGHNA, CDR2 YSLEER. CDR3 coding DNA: TGCGCCAGCAGCCAAGACAGGGTGAGACGGATGGGGCTTAATGAAAAACTGTTTTTT. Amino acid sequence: CASSQDRVRRMGLNEKLFF.

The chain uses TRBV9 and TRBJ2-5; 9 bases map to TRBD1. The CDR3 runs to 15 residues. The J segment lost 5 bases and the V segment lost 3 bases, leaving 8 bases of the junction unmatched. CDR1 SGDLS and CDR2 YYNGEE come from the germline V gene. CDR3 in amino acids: CASSAGTGNLETQYF. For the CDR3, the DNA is TGTGCCAGCAGCGCGGGGACAGGGAACTTGGAGACCCAGTACTTC.

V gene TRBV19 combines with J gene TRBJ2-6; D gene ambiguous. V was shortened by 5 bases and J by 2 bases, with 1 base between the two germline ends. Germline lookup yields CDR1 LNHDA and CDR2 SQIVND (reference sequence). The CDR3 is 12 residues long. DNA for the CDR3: TGTGCCAGTAGTCCTGGGGCCAACGTCCTGACTTTC. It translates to CASSPGANVLTF.

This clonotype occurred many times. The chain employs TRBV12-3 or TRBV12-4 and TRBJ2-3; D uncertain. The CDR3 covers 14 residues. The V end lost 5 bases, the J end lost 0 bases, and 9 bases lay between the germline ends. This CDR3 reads CASSPRASTDTQYF. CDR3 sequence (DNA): TGTGCCAGCAGTCCCCGGGCCAGCACAGATACGCAGTATTTT.

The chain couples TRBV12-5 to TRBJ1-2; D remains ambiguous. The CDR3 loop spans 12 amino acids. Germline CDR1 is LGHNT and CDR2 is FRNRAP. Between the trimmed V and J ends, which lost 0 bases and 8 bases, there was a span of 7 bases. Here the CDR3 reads CASGLVLGGYTF. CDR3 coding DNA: TGTGCTAGTGGTTTGGTTCTCGGGGGCTACACCTTC. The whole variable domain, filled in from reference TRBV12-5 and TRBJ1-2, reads DARVTQTPRHKVTEMGQEVTMRCQPILGHNTVFWYRQTMMQGLELLAYFRNRAPLDDSGMPKDRFSAEMPDATLATLKIQPSEPRDSAVYFCASGLVLGGYTFGSGTRLTVV.

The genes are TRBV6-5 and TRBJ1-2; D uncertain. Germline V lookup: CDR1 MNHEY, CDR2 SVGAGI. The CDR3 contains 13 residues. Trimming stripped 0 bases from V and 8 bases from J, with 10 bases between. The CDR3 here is CASSYSQLRGYTF. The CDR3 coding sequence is TGTGCCAGCAGTTACTCCCAGTTGCGAGGCTACACCTTC.

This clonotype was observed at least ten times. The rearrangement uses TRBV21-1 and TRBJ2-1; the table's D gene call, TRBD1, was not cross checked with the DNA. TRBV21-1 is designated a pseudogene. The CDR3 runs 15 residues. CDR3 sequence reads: CASSKLGTRGDEQFF. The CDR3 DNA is TGTGCCAGCAGCAAACTCGGGACAAGGGGCGATGAGCAGTTCTTC.

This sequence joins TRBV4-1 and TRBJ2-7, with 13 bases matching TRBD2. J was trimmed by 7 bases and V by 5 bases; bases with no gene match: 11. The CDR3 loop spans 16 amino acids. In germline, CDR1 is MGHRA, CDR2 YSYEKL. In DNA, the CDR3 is TGCGCCAGCAGCACACGACTAGCGGGGGGACCGATGGAGCAGTACTTC. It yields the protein CASSTRLAGGPMEQYF.

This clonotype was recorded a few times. The DNA for the CDR3 is TGTGCCAGCAGTTTAGTCGGGATTACATCTAATGAAAAACTGTTTTTT. Encoded protein: CASSLVGITSNEKLFF. The chain uses TRBV27 and TRBJ1-4; D not certain. This CDR3 is built from 16 residues. The germline V gene encodes CDR1 MNHEY and CDR2 SMNVEV (reference sequence). With 2 bases removed from V and 3 bases from J, the gap between germline ends came to 13 bases.

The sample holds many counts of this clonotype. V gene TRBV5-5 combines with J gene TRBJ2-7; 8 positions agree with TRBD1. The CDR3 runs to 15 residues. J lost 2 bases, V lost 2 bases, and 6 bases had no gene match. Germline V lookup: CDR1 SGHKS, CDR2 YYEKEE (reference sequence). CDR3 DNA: TGTGCCAGCAGCTTAACCGGGACAGGAGCCTACGAGCAGTACTTC. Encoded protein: CASSLTGTGAYEQYF.

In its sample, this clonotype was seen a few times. DNA of the CDR3: TGCGCTGCGGGCCAGGGGGCTCTGATGAACACTGAAGCTTTCTTT. Amino acids: CAAGQGALMNTEAFF. The rearrangement uses TRBV4-1 and TRBJ1-1; 8 nucleotides agree with TRBD1. Germline V gene lookup returns CDR1 MGHRA and CDR2 YSYEKL. The CDR3 runs to 15 residues.